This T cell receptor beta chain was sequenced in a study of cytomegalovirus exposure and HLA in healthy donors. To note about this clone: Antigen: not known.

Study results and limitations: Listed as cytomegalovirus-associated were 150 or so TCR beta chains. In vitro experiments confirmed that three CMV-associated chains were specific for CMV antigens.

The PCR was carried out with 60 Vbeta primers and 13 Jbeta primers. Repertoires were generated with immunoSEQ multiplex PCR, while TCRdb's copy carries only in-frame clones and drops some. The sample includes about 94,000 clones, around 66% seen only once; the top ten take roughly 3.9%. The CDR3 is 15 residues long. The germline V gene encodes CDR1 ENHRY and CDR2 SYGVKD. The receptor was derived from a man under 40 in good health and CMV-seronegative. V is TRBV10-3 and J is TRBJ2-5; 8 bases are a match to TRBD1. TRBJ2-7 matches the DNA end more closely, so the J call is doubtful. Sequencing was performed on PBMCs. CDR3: CAISDGAGGAYEQYF. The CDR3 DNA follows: TGTGCCATCAGTGACGGGGCAGGGGGCGCGTACGAGCAGTACTTC.